This TCR beta chain was captured by sequencing in a study of T cell repertoires in cytomegalovirus infection (dated by TCRdb to between 2019 and 2020). In terms of the full investigation: Donor HLA type was relevant to the analysis, as public TCR beta signatures indicated carriage of CMV infection together with the matching HLA type.

Overall results and qualifications from the work: In both this cohort and an independent 352-donor cohort, the cumulative frequency of public TCR beta family members distinguished carriers of CMV infection plus the relevant HLA type. In the ex vivo response, HLA-C-restricted CMV-specific TCR beta clonotypes were dominant, and in two of eight donors the single most frequent clonotype came from this HLA-C-restricted group.

Comments on this clonotype: Its target antigen remains unknown. The sample holds no much larger clone one base away, and base qualities are not on file.

The junction carries 14 bases between V and J, which are trimmed by 5 bases and 0 bases respectively. The CDR3 spans 15 residues, from the cysteine through the phenylalanine. Only the CDR3 DNA is retained, 45 bases long and in frame from the first base. The germline V gene gives CDR1 as MNHEY and CDR2 as SVGEGT. For sequencing, an Illumina HiSeq 1500 was employed. TCRdb reran the public reads through fastp at Q25 and MiXCR, keeping productive beta chains. CDR3 protein sequences are deduplicated, and each keeps its most common genes and DNA. This sample comprises 350,000 to 500,000 distinct CDR3 sequences, under 40% of them detected only once. Roughly 13% of the sample goes to the ten largest clones.

Rearrangement joined TRBV6-2 or TRBV6-3 to TRBJ2-7; the D region possibly corresponds to TRBD1 (5 bases align). The source of this sequence is a human donor in good health (CMV status not recorded). Some clones in this sample may be carry-over from other donors' samples. Sequenced material: PBMCs. The CDR3 loop reads CASSPNVRVSYEQYF. In nucleotide form, the sequence is TGTGCCAGCAGTCCGAATGTCAGGGTCTCCTACGAGCAGTACTTC.